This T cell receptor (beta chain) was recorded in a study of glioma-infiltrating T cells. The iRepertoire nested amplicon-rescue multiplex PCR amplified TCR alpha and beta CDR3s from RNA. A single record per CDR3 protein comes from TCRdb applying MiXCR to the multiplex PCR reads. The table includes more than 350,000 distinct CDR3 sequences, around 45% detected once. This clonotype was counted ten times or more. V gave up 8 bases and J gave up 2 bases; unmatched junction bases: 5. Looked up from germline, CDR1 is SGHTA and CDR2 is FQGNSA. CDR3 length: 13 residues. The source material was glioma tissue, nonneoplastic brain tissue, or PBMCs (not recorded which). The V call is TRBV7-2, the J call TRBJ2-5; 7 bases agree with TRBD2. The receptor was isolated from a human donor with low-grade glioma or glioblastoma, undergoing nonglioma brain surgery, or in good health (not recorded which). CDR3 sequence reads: CASVPAGQETQYF. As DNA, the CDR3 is TGTGCCAGCGTCCCAGCGGGACAAGAGACCCAGTACTTC. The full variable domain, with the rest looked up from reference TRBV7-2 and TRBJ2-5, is GAGVSQSPSNKVTEKGKDVELRCDPISGHTALYWYRQSLGQGLEFLIYFQGNSAPDKSGLPSDRFSAERTGGSVSTLTIQRTQQEDSAVYLCASVPAGQETQYFGPGTRLLVL.